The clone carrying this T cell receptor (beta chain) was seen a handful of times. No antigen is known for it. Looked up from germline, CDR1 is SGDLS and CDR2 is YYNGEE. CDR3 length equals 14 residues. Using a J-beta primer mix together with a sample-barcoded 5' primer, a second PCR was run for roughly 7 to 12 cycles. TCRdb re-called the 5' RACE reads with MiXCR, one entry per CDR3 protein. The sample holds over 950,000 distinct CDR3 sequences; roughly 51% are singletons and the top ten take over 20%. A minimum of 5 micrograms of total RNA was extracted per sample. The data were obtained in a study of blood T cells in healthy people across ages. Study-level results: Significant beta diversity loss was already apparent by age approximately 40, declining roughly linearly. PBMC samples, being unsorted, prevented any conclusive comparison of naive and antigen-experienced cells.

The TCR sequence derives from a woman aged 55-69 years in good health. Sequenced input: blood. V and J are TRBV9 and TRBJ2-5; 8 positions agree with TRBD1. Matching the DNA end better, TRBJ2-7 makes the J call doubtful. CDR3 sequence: CASSSAGQVSEQYF. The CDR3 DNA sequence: TGTGCCAGCAGCTCCGCGGGACAGGTTAGCGAGCAGTACTTC.